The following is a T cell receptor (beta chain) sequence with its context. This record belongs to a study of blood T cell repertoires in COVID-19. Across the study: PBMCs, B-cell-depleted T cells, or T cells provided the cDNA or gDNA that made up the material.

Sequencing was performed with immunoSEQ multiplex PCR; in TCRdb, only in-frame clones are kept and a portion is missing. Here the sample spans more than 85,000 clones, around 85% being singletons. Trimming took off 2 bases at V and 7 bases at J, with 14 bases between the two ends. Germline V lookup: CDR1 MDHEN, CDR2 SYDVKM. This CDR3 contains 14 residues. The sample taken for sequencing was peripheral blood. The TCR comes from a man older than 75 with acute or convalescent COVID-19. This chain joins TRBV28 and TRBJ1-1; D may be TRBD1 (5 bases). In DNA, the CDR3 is TGTGCCAGCAGTTTAGCGGATAGAACAGGTGAAGCTTTCTTT. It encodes CASSLADRTGEAFF.